Shown below are 5 T cell receptor beta chains from a single sample sequenced in a study of cytomegalovirus exposure and HLA in healthy donors. Primers for the PCR totalled 60 Vbeta and 13 Jbeta. Some clones are missing from TCRdb's copy, which holds only in-frame ones; the method was immunoSEQ multiplex PCR. Of around 270,000 clones in the sample, 80% were seen once. Sequenced sample: PBMCs. These receptors were collected from a girl aged 2-10 years in good health and CMV-seronegative.

This sequence joins TRBV29-1 and TRBJ2-7; tentative D call: TRBD2 (5 bases). The CDR3 totals 15 residues. Germline CDR1 and CDR2: SQVTM and ANQGSEA. The V and J ends lost 4 bases and 0 bases respectively, with 16 bases between them. The DNA for the CDR3 is TGCAGCGTTGCGAGACTACGATCCAGCTCCTACGAGCAGTACTTC. Protein product: CSVARLRSSSYEQYF.

The chain uses TRBV12-5 and TRBJ2-1; 11 bases fit TRBD2. CDR3 length: 16 amino acids. Trimming took 7 bases from V and 4 from J; bases not matched to a gene: 9. Germline lookup yields CDR1 LGHNT and CDR2 FRNRAP. As DNA, the CDR3 is TGTGCTAGTGTAGATAGCGGGAGGGGGCGTTACAATGAGCAGTTCTTC. Its translation: CASVDSGRGRYNEQFF.

This sequence joins TRBV4-1 and TRBJ2-1; 14 positions agree with TRBD2. V was clipped by 1 base and J by 4 bases; unmatched bases: 0. Germline CDR1 and CDR2: MGHRA and YSYEKL. CDR3 size: 16 residues. CDR3 residues: CASSQGTSGGYNEQFF. The CDR3, as DNA: TGCGCCAGCAGCCAAGGGACTAGCGGGGGGTACAATGAGCAGTTCTTC.

CDR3 protein: CASSIMSLTSRYNEQFF. In DNA form, the CDR3 reads TGTGCCAGTAGTATCATGTCCTTGACTAGCAGATACAATGAGCAGTTCTTC. The chain uses TRBV19 and TRBJ2-1; TRBD2 matches at 7 bases. The germline gives CDR1 LNHDA, CDR2 SQIVND (reference sequence). J lost 4 bases, V lost 3 bases, and 12 bases had no gene match. The CDR3 runs to 17 residues.

The V gene is TRBV6-7, the J gene TRBJ2-1, with 11 bases aligning to TRBD2. TRBV6-7 is an open reading frame whose function is uncertain. The CDR3 totals 18 residues. V trimming: 2 bases; J trimming: 3 bases; junction bases outside the gene matches: 9. The CDR3 protein is CASSYTLAGVGGYNEQFF. The CDR3, as DNA: TGTGCCAGCAGTTACACACTAGCGGGAGTTGGGGGCTACAATGAGCAGTTCTTC.